One sample yielded the 21 T cell receptor beta chains listed below, sequenced in a study of cytomegalovirus exposure and HLA in healthy donors. It was with 60 Vbeta and 13 Jbeta primers that the PCR ran. TCRdb keeps only in-frame clones here, not all; method: immunoSEQ multiplex PCR. The table lists about 91,000 clones, with roughly 3% in the top ten. Material: PBMCs. The receptors come from a woman in her 30s in good health and CMV-seronegative.

For the CDR3, the DNA is TGTGCCATCAGTGAAAGAGGCGGTAGTCAGCCCCAGCATTTT. This encodes CAISERGGSQPQHF. The chain joins TRBV10-3 to TRBJ1-5; D gene unclear. This CDR3 spans 14 amino acids. The V end was cut by 3 bases, the J end by 6 bases, with 12 bases between. Looked up from germline, CDR1 is ENHRY and CDR2 is SYGVKD.

V and J are TRBV15 and TRBJ1-1; 7 bases align to TRBD1. The V gene end was trimmed by 5 bases and the J gene end by 3 bases; junction bases not matched to a gene: 15. Germline V gene data show CDR1 as LNHNV and CDR2 as YYDKDF (reference sequence). The CDR3 has 17 residues. CDR3 DNA sequence: TGTGCCACCAGCGGGAGCAGGGGGAGCGAGTTAGACACTGAAGCTTTCTTT. The encoded protein is CATSGSRGSELDTEAFF.

The chain recombines TRBV20-1 with TRBJ1-2; D is ambiguous. Deletions cut 6 bases from V and 8 bases from J, with 13 bases between. The CDR3 is made up of 11 amino acids. The V gene's germline CDR1 is DFQATT and CDR2 SNEGSKA (reference sequence). CDR3: CSALLRGGYTF. DNA for the CDR3: TGCAGTGCCCTCCTGAGAGGCGGCTACACCTTC.

The V gene is TRBV11-3, the J gene TRBJ2-3; D is possibly TRBD2 (5 bases). CDR1 is SGHNT and CDR2 is YENEEA in the germline V gene. Trimming stripped 4 bases from V and 5 bases from J, with 13 bases between. The CDR3 runs to 14 residues. CDR3 in DNA: TGTGCCAGCAGCTCCTGGGGTGGAGGAGATACGCAGTATTTT. It codes for CASSSWGGGDTQYF.

CDR3 protein: CASSPGGTYEQYF. DNA for the CDR3: TGTGCCAGCAGCCCAGGAGGCACCTACGAGCAGTACTTC. The rearrangement joins TRBV5-6 to TRBJ2-7, with D tentatively TRBD2 (5 bases). In germline, CDR1 is SGHDT, CDR2 YYEEEE. The CDR3 spans 13 residues. The V gene lost 4 bases and the J gene lost 2 bases, with 10 bases spanning the gap.

V gene TRBV5-1 combines with J gene TRBJ2-1, with 7 bases aligning to TRBD1. J was trimmed by 3 bases and V by 4 bases; bases with no gene match: 7. The CDR3 runs to 15 residues. CDR1 is SGHRS, CDR2 YFSETQ, per germline. This CDR3 is CASSVTGDHYNEQFF. Here the CDR3 DNA reads TGCGCCAGCAGCGTCACAGGGGATCACTACAATGAGCAGTTCTTC.

V usage is TRBV7-9 and J usage is TRBJ2-7, with TRBD1 matching 9 bases. CDR3 size: 15 residues. J lost 5 bases, V lost 4 bases, and 9 bases had no gene match. CDR1 and CDR2 from the germline V gene are SEHNR and FQNEAQ (reference sequence). The DNA of the CDR3 is TGTGCCAGCAGCTCCCTGGACAGGGGAGGCCACGAGCAGTACTTC. As protein: CASSSLDRGGHEQYF. Full variable domain (rest looked up from reference TRBV7-9 and TRBJ2-7): DTGVSQNPRHKITKRGQNVTFRCDPISEHNRLYWYRQTLGQGPEFLTYFQNEAQLEKSRLLSDRFSAERPKGSFSTLEIQRTEQGDSAMYLCASSSLDRGGHEQYFGPGTRLTVT.

The chain carries TRBV13 and TRBJ1-1; a weak D match, TRBD1 (6 bases). CDR3 size: 14 residues. With 3 bases removed from V and 5 bases from J, the gap between germline ends came to 13 bases. The germline gives CDR1 PRHDT, CDR2 FYEKMQ (reference sequence). This CDR3 reads CASSLATGLTEAFF. The CDR3 DNA reads TGTGCCAGCAGCTTGGCGACAGGACTGACTGAAGCTTTCTTT.

The chain has TRBV5-6 and TRBJ1-1; 7 positions match TRBD1. The CDR3 is 18 amino acids. The V and J ends lost 1 base and 4 bases, in that order; junction bases with no gene match: 16. The germline V gene has CDR1 SGHDT and CDR2 YYEEEE. The CDR3 is CASSLWKRMTGWSTEAFF. CDR3 nucleotides: TGTGCCAGCAGCTTGTGGAAACGGATGACAGGGTGGTCCACTGAAGCTTTCTTT.

This chain connects TRBV21-1 to TRBJ2-1; the table's D gene call, TRBD1, was not cross checked with the DNA. TRBV21-1 is flagged as a pseudogene. The CDR3 covers 19 residues. CDR3 in DNA: TGTGCCAGCAGCAAAGTGAGGTGGACAGGGGAAGGCTCCTACAATGAGCAGTTCTTC. Protein: CASSKVRWTGEGSYNEQFF.

V is TRBV28 and J is TRBJ1-1, with D possibly TRBD1 on 5 matching bases. Trimming removed 2 bases at V and 8 bases at J, with 15 bases between. CDR1 and CDR2 from the germline V gene are MDHEN and SYDVKM. The CDR3 covers 14 residues. The DNA of the CDR3 is TGTGCCAGCAGTTTAACCAGCGGGGGTGCCGAAGCTTTCTTT. Amino acids: CASSLTSGGAEAFF.

The rearrangement links TRBV28 to TRBJ1-2; D not resolved. The V end lost 4 bases, the J end lost 4 bases, and 16 bases lay between the germline ends. The CDR3 has 15 amino acids. Germline V lookup: CDR1 MDHEN, CDR2 SYDVKM. CDR3 bases: TGTGCCAGCAGTTCCACGGGAAGATCAATCTATGGCTACACCTTC. Translated: CASSSTGRSIYGYTF.

V gene TRBV7-2 combines with J gene TRBJ2-1; D gene ambiguous. With 5 bases removed from V and 3 bases from J, the gap between germline ends came to 14 bases. Germline lookup yields CDR1 SGHTA and CDR2 FQGNSA. This CDR3 is built from 15 residues. The CDR3 spells CASSHPPTNYNEQFF. In DNA, the CDR3 is TGTGCCAGCAGCCACCCCCCTACCAACTACAATGAGCAGTTCTTC.

The rearrangement joins TRBV7-9 to TRBJ2-7; D call uncertain. V shed 3 bases and J shed 3 bases, with 21 bases lying between them. The length of the CDR3 is 17 residues. Germline CDR1 and CDR2: SEHNR and FQNEAQ (reference sequence). CDR3 in amino acids: CASSLGGLPTRHYEQYF. The DNA for the CDR3 is TGTGCCAGCAGCTTGGGTGGTCTACCTACGCGGCACTACGAGCAGTACTTC. Full variable domain (outside the CDR3, taken from reference TRBV7-9 and TRBJ2-7): DTGVSQNPRHKITKRGQNVTFRCDPISEHNRLYWYRQTLGQGPEFLTYFQNEAQLEKSRLLSDRFSAERPKGSFSTLEIQRTEQGDSAMYLCASSLGGLPTRHYEQYFGPGTRLTVT.

J is TRBJ2-1 and V is TRBV9, with D possibly TRBD2 on 5 matching bases. The germline CDR1 and CDR2 sequences are SGDLS and YYNGEE. The CDR3 runs to 16 residues. The V and J ends lost 0 bases and 2 bases respectively, with 12 bases between them. CDR3 region: CASSVDHSGTYNEQFF. CDR3 DNA: TGTGCCAGCAGCGTAGATCACAGCGGAACCTACAATGAGCAGTTCTTC.

This chain links TRBV5-1 with TRBJ1-1; 9 nucleotides align to TRBD1. Germline V gene lookup returns CDR1 SGHRS and CDR2 YFSETQ. With V trimmed by 1 base and J by 4 bases, 8 bases remained unmatched. The CDR3 consists of 16 residues. CDR3: CASSLRQGGFGTEAFF. The DNA of the CDR3 is TGCGCCAGCAGCTTGCGACAGGGGGGTTTTGGCACTGAAGCTTTCTTT. Full variable domain (outside the CDR3, taken from reference TRBV5-1 and TRBJ1-1): KAGVTQTPRYLIKTRGQQVTLSCSPISGHRSVSWYQQTPGQGLQFLFEYFSETQRNKGNFPGRFSGRQFSNSRSEMNVSTLELGDSALYLCASSLRQGGFGTEAFFGQGTRLTVV.

This chain uses TRBV19 with TRBJ2-1; D not resolved. This CDR3 has 16 amino acids. Germline V lookup: CDR1 LNHDA, CDR2 SQIVND (reference sequence). Trimming left V 3 bases short and J 7 bases short, with 19 bases between. CDR3 sequence: CASSISATNTRNEQFF. CDR3 sequence (DNA): TGTGCCAGTAGTATCTCGGCTACTAACACAAGGAATGAGCAGTTCTTC.

CDR3 DNA: TGTGCCAGCAGTGAAGGAGCGACCTACGAGCAGTACTTC. It is translated as CASSEGATYEQYF. This rearrangement joins TRBV25-1 to TRBJ2-7; no clear D. The germline V gene has CDR1 MGHDK and CDR2 SYGVNS. V was trimmed by 2 bases and J by 2 bases, leaving 7 bases between them. The CDR3 has 13 residues.

The chain combines TRBV6-5 with TRBJ2-1, with TRBD2 matching over 7 bases. The junction had 8 bases not matched to a gene; V was cut back by 0 bases and J by 15 bases. The V gene's germline CDR1 is MNHEY and CDR2 SVGAGI. The CDR3 has 13 residues. CDR3 coding DNA: TGTGCCAGCAGTTACTCAGGCGGGGGTCCGCGGTTCTTC. Its protein product is CASSYSGGGPRFF.

The CDR3 loop is CASSLGLAGGPTDTQYF. The CDR3 coding sequence is TGTGCCAGCAGCTTGGGGCTAGCGGGGGGCCCAACAGATACGCAGTATTTT. This chain connects TRBV11-3 to TRBJ2-3; 11 bases fit TRBD2. Germline V gene sequence: CDR1 SGHNT, CDR2 YENEEA. V gave up 3 bases and J gave up 3 bases; unmatched junction bases: 8. The CDR3 has 17 amino acids.

The chain joins TRBV4-2 to TRBJ2-1; 9 bases align to TRBD2. The CDR3 runs to 16 residues. Germline V gene lookup returns CDR1 LGHNA and CDR2 YNFKEQ. V trimming: 0 bases; J trimming: 4 bases; junction bases outside the gene matches: 4. CDR3 sequence (DNA): TGTGCCAGCAGCCAAGAGGCTAGCGGGATTTACAATGAGCAGTTCTTC. Translating gives CASSQEASGIYNEQFF.